This is a list of T cell receptor beta chains from one sample in a study of blood T cell repertoires in COVID-19. Clones were read by immunoSEQ multiplex PCR, and TCRdb kept only the in-frame ones, dropping some. The sample holds 300,000 to 450,000 clones, roughly 87% seen once. The sample taken for sequencing was peripheral blood. These receptors all stem from an older woman with COVID-19, enrolled during active disease. Both conserved end residues are part of each CDR3. The order of the fields is V gene, D gene, clone size, J gene, CDR3 DNA, CDR3 protein. D genes are given only for firm matches. The size field is filled for only some rows; it gives once, few, many or a size class.

V: TRBV9
D: NA
size: NA
J: TRBJ1-3
DNA: TGTGCCAGCAGCGTATCAGGGTCGGAAAACACCATATATTTT
CDR3: CASSVSGSENTIYF

V: TRBV3-1/TRBV3-2
D: NA
size: NA
J: TRBJ2-1
DNA: TGTGCCAGCAGCCAAGTAAGCGTGGGTGAGCAGTTCTTC
CDR3: CASSQVSVGEQFF

V: TRBV7-2
D: TRBD2
size: NA
J: TRBJ2-1
DNA: TGTGCCAGCAGCTTAGGACTAGCGGGGGGCGACAATGAGCAGTTCTTC
CDR3: CASSLGLAGGDNEQFF

V: TRBV6-5
D: TRBD1
size: once
J: TRBJ1-4
DNA: TGTGCCAGCCGGTCCAGGGGGAATGAAAAACTGTTTTTT
CDR3: CASRSRGNEKLFF

V: TRBV2
D: TRBD1
size: once
J: TRBJ2-2
DNA: TGTGCCAGCTTCTCGTACGCCGGGACAGGAGGGACCGGGGAGCTGTTTTTT
CDR3: CASFSYAGTGGTGELFF

V: TRBV21-1
D: NA
size: NA
J: TRBJ1-1
DNA: TGTGCCAGCAGCAAAGGGACGGACTATGAAGCTTTCTTT
CDR3: CASSKGTDYEAFF

V: TRBV4-1
D: TRBD1
size: NA
J: TRBJ2-4
DNA: TGCGCCAGCAGACGAACAGGGGAAGCCAAAAACATTCAGTACTTC
CDR3: CASRRTGEAKNIQYF

V: TRBV5-6
D: NA
size: few
J: TRBJ1-3
DNA: TGTGCCAGCAGCTTGGCAGTTCAGGGAAACACCATATATTTT
CDR3: CASSLAVQGNTIYF

V: TRBV2
D: NA
size: once
J: TRBJ1-6
DNA: TGTGCCAGCAGTGTGCAGGGAAGGAATTCACCCCTCCACTTT
CDR3: CASSVQGRNSPLHF

V: TRBV6-6
D: NA
size: NA
J: TRBJ2-1
DNA: TGTGCCAGCAGGGCAGGGATTTATGAGCAGTTCTTC
CDR3: CASRAGIYEQFF

V: TRBV3-1/TRBV3-2
D: NA
size: NA
J: TRBJ1-6
DNA: TGTGCCAGCAGCCAAGATGGGTCGGGTCTTACTTCACCCCTCCACTTT
CDR3: CASSQDGSGLTSPLHF

V: TRBV7-9
D: TRBD1
size: NA
J: TRBJ1-5
DNA: TGTGCCAGCAGGGAATCAGGGGGTAGCAATCAGCCCCAGCATTTT
CDR3: CASRESGGSNQPQHF

V: TRBV7-3
D: NA
size: once
J: TRBJ2-1
DNA: TGTGCCAGCAGCCCCGGGGGCAATGAGCAGTTCTTC
CDR3: CASSPGGNEQFF

V: TRBV25-1
D: NA
size: few
J: TRBJ1-4
DNA: TGTGCCAGCAGGCGGGGCACATCTAATGAAAAACTGTTTTTT
CDR3: CASRRGTSNEKLFF

V: TRBV19
D: TRBD1
size: NA
J: TRBJ2-2
DNA: TGTGCCAGTAGCCCAACAAGGCAGGGGGCGAATACCGGGGAGCTGTTTTTT
CDR3: CASSPTRQGANTGELFF

V: TRBV19
D: NA
size: NA
J: TRBJ1-5
DNA: TGTGCCAGTAGTATAATGGACAGAGGTTTGGGTCAGCCCCAGCATTTT
CDR3: CASSIMDRGLGQPQHF

V: TRBV5-1
D: TRBD2
size: NA
J: TRBJ2-3
DNA: TGCGCCAGCATGTTTAGCGGGGGGACCGCTAGCACAGATACGCAGTATTTT
CDR3: CASMFSGGTASTDTQYF

V: TRBV7-9
D: TRBD2
size: NA
J: TRBJ2-7
DNA: TGTGCCAGCAGCTTAACTAGCGGCTCCTACGAGCAGTACTTC
CDR3: CASSLTSGSYEQYF

V: TRBV9
D: TRBD2
size: NA
J: TRBJ2-3
DNA: TGTGCCAGCAGCGTGAATAGCGGGGGGGCTGCAGATACGCAGTATTTT
CDR3: CASSVNSGGAADTQYF

V: TRBV30
D: NA
size: NA
J: TRBJ1-5
DNA: TGTGCCTGGAGTACCCAGGGCGGCAATCAGCCCCAGCATTTT
CDR3: CAWSTQGGNQPQHF

V: TRBV2
D: TRBD1
size: NA
J: TRBJ1-1
DNA: TGTGCCACCTCGGGACAGGGATACACTGAAGCTTTCTTT
CDR3: CATSGQGYTEAFF

V: TRBV7-9
D: NA
size: NA
J: TRBJ1-6
DNA: TGTGCCAGCAGCTTAGCGGAGAATTCACCCCTCCACTTT
CDR3: CASSLAENSPLHF

V: TRBV5-1
D: NA
size: NA
J: TRBJ2-7
DNA: TGCGCCAGCAGCCTTTTAGGTTGGACACGAGATAACTACGAGCAGTACTTC
CDR3: CASSLLGWTRDNYEQYF

V: TRBV5-8
D: TRBD1
size: NA
J: TRBJ1-2
DNA: TGTGCCAGCAGCTTCACTTCCGGGACAGGTTATGGCTACACCTTC
CDR3: CASSFTSGTGYGYTF

V: TRBV5-1
D: TRBD1
size: NA
J: TRBJ2-1
DNA: TGCGCCAGCAGTCCGGGACAGGGGTTGGGCAATGAGCAGTTCTTC
CDR3: CASSPGQGLGNEQFF

V: TRBV30
D: NA
size: NA
J: TRBJ2-3
DNA: TGTGCCTGGAGTCGTGGCTCCACAGATACGCAGTATTTT
CDR3: CAWSRGSTDTQYF

V: TRBV30
D: TRBD1
size: NA
J: TRBJ1-3
DNA: TGTGCCTGGAGCCGAGGGACAGTCCCTGGAAACACCATATATTTT
CDR3: CAWSRGTVPGNTIYF

V: TRBV11-2
D: TRBD1
size: NA
J: TRBJ1-3
DNA: TGTGCCAGCAGAAATACAGGGGACTCTGGAAACACCATATATTTT
CDR3: CASRNTGDSGNTIYF

V: TRBV19
D: NA
size: NA
J: TRBJ1-3
DNA: TGTGCCAGTAGTATCCCGGGACACTCGAGCTCTGGAAACACCATATATTTT
CDR3: CASSIPGHSSSGNTIYF